These 11 T cell receptor beta chains came from one sample sequenced in a study of T-cell memory formation after mild COVID-19. TCRdb re-called the 5' RACE reads with MiXCR, one entry per CDR3 protein. The sample comprises around 300,000 distinct CDR3 sequences, about an eighth of which are singletons, and 22% rests with the top ten. The material sequenced was PBMCs or a T cell subset sorted from them (not recorded which). These receptors all come from a man aged 18 to 29 who had mild COVID-19 (a few samples of this study predate the infection). Cell type and time point are not known.

In its sample, this clonotype was seen a few times. The chain combines TRBV4-3 with TRBJ2-5; 8 positions match TRBD2. V shed 1 base, J shed 0 bases, and the junction held 7 bases outside the gene matches. This CDR3 has 17 amino acids. Germline values: CDR1 LGHNA, CDR2 YSLEER. The CDR3 coding sequence is TGCGCCAGCAGCCAAGCTAGTGGCGGGGGGAACCAAGAGACCCAGTACTTC. Translated: CASSQASGGGNQETQYF.

This rearrangement joins TRBV11-2 to TRBJ2-1; TRBD2 matches 14 bases. Trimming at V came to 2 bases and at J to 7 bases, leaving 7 bases not matched to a gene. Germline V gives CDR1 SGHAT, CDR2 FQNNGV. The CDR3 sequence is 17 residues long. DNA for the CDR3: TGTGCCAGCAGCTTAATTACCGGGACTAGCGGGGGTAATGAGCAGTTCTTC. Translating it yields CASSLITGTSGGNEQFF. Filled out from reference TRBV11-2 and TRBJ2-1, the complete variable domain reads EAGVAQSPRYKIIEKRQSVAFWCNPISGHATLYWYQQILGQGPKLLIQFQNNGVVDDSQLPKDRFSAERLKGVDSTLKIQPAKLEDSAVYLCASSLITGTSGGNEQFFGPGTRLTVL.

A few counts support this clonotype. This chain connects TRBV7-2 to TRBJ1-1, with a weak D call TRBD1 (5 bases). Trimming shortened V by 1 base and J by 6 bases, and 12 bases separated the two germline ends. Looked up from germline, CDR1 is SGHTA and CDR2 is FQGNSA. This CDR3 has 14 amino acids. The CDR3 loop is CASSLDRGTPEAFF. CDR3 coding DNA: TGTGCCAGCAGCTTAGACAGAGGGACCCCTGAAGCTTTCTTT.

The genes are TRBV5-1 and TRBJ2-2; D uncertain. The CDR3 sequence is 16 residues long. Trimming stripped 4 bases from V and 4 bases from J, with 17 bases between. Germline V CDR1 and CDR2: SGHRS, YFSETQ. Here the CDR3 DNA reads TGCGCCAGCAGCCAAAAGAACCCTGACCTCACCGGGGAGCTGTTTTTT. Translating gives CASSQKNPDLTGELFF.

The CDR3 DNA reads as TGCGCCAGCAGACGGGCCGGACTAGCGGGAAATGAGCAGTTCTTC. Its protein is CASRRAGLAGNEQFF. The chain employs TRBV4-1 and TRBJ2-1; 12 bases match TRBD2. The germline V gene has CDR1 MGHRA and CDR2 YSYEKL. CDR3 length: 15 residues. V gave up 6 bases and J gave up 7 bases; unmatched junction bases: 7.

This clonotype was counted a few times. The chain combines TRBV6-5 with TRBJ2-7; TRBD1 agrees at 10 bases. Germline lookup yields CDR1 MNHEY and CDR2 SVGAGI. The CDR3 sequence is 13 residues long. V dropped 6 bases and J dropped 4; count of bases not matched to a gene: 3. For the CDR3, the DNA is TGTGCCAGCAGACAGGACAGGGGGTACGAGCAGTACTTC. Translating gives CASRQDRGYEQYF.

This clonotype was observed a few times. CDR3 region: CASSATGVRREAFF. Written as DNA, the CDR3 is TGTGCCAGCAGTGCGACAGGGGTCCGTAGGGAAGCTTTCTTT. The chain has TRBV2 and TRBJ1-1, with 8 positions matching TRBD1. Germline CDR1 reads SNHLY; CDR2 reads FYNNEI. CDR3 length equals 14 residues. The ends lost 4 bases at V and 8 bases at J; junction bases unmatched: 9.

This clonotype was observed a handful of times. This chain connects TRBV7-9 to TRBJ2-5, with 10 bases aligning to TRBD1. Looked up from germline, CDR1 is SEHNR and CDR2 is FQNEAQ (reference sequence). The J segment lost 1 base and the V segment lost 5 bases, leaving 4 bases of the junction unmatched. The CDR3 extends over 15 amino acids. The CDR3 bases are TGTGCCAGCAGCCCTTGGACAGGGGGCCAAGAGACCCAGTACTTC. Encoded protein: CASSPWTGGQETQYF.

The table lists this clonotype with a few counts. The chain couples TRBV5-1 to TRBJ2-7; 10 nucleotides agree with TRBD2. With V trimmed by 4 bases and J by 2 bases, 3 bases remained unmatched. Germline V gene sequence: CDR1 SGHRS, CDR2 YFSETQ. There are 14 residues in the CDR3. CDR3 amino acids: CASSLTSGPYEQYV. The CDR3 nucleotides read TGCGCCAGCAGCCTGACTAGCGGGCCCTACGAGCAGTACGTC.

Notes on this clonotype: Since a much larger clone is just one base distant, this may be a read error. The rearrangement uses TRBV6-5 and TRBJ2-3; D unclear. There are 12 residues in the CDR3. V lost 4 bases and J lost 3, with 5 bases in between. In germline, CDR1 is MNHEY, CDR2 SVGAGI. CDR3 protein: CASSFWTDTQYF. The CDR3 DNA is TGTGCCAGCAGTTTCTGGACAGATACGCAGTATTTT.

This clonotype has only a few counts. This rearrangement joins TRBV19 to TRBJ1-3; no clear D gene. CDR1 is LNHDA and CDR2 is SQIVND in the germline V gene (reference sequence). Trimming shortened V by 7 bases and J by 0 bases, and 13 bases separated the two germline ends. The CDR3 runs 15 residues. Here the CDR3 DNA reads TGTGCCAGTACGGTCCACGGCACCTCTGGAAACACCATATATTTT. As protein: CASTVHGTSGNTIYF.